Listed below are T cell receptor beta chains from one sample, sequenced in a study of blood T cell repertoires in COVID-19. Here immunoSEQ multiplex PCR was the method, and the copy in TCRdb shows in-frame clones only, minus some. The table includes about 130,000 clones, around 83% detected once. Specimen: PBMCs or T cells enriched from blood (not recorded which). The source is a man aged 25-45 years who had recovered from COVID-19. Both conserved end residues are part of each CDR3. Fields, in order: D gene, clone size, V gene, J gene, CDR3 DNA, CDR3 protein. D genes are given only for firm matches. Part of the rows lack a size; the others show once, few, many or a class for expanded clones.

d_gene: TRBD1; abundance: .; v_gene: TRBV2; j_gene: TRBJ1-1; CDR3nt: TGTGCCAGCAGTAACAGGGGATTAGGTGCTGAAGCTTTCTTT; CDR3aa: CASSNRGLGAEAFF
d_gene: .; abundance: .; v_gene: TRBV18; j_gene: TRBJ2-5; CDR3nt: TGTGCCAGCTCACCACCCGGTGTGCGGCAAGAGACCCAGTACTTC; CDR3aa: CASSPPGVRQETQYF
d_gene: .; abundance: .; v_gene: TRBV12-3/TRBV12-4; j_gene: TRBJ1-3; CDR3nt: TGTGCCAGCGGGCAAACAGGGGGAAACACCATATATTTT; CDR3aa: CASGQTGGNTIYF
d_gene: TRBD2; abundance: .; v_gene: TRBV6-8; j_gene: TRBJ2-5; CDR3nt: TGTGCCAGCAGTTACGGGACTAGCGGGCAAGAGACCCAGTACTTC; CDR3aa: CASSYGTSGQETQYF
d_gene: .; abundance: .; v_gene: TRBV7-6; j_gene: TRBJ1-6; CDR3nt: TGTGCCAGCAGCTTAGCAGGGCGGGATTCACCCCTCCACTTT; CDR3aa: CASSLAGRDSPLHF
d_gene: TRBD2; abundance: once; v_gene: TRBV27; j_gene: TRBJ2-7; CDR3nt: TGTGCCAGCAATCCCCTTACTAGCGGGAGAAACTACGAGCAGTACTTC; CDR3aa: CASNPLTSGRNYEQYF
d_gene: .; abundance: .; v_gene: TRBV10-2; j_gene: TRBJ2-3; CDR3nt: TGCGCCAGCAGTGTAATGGGGGGGCCTGCAGATACGCAGTATTTT; CDR3aa: CASSVMGGPADTQYF
d_gene: .; abundance: .; v_gene: TRBV19; j_gene: TRBJ2-7; CDR3nt: TGTGCCAGTAGTGCGGCCCCCTCCTCCTACGAGCAGTACTTC; CDR3aa: CASSAAPSSYEQYF
d_gene: .; abundance: .; v_gene: TRBV19; j_gene: TRBJ1-5; CDR3nt: TGTGCCAGTAGTATTCCCGGGACTTTGGGAAATCAGCCCCAGCATTTT; CDR3aa: CASSIPGTLGNQPQHF
d_gene: .; abundance: .; v_gene: TRBV30; j_gene: TRBJ1-5; CDR3nt: TGTGCCTGGAGTGTAGCACAGAACTATCAGCCCCAGCATTTT; CDR3aa: CAWSVAQNYQPQHF
d_gene: TRBD1; abundance: .; v_gene: TRBV6-5; j_gene: TRBJ2-5; CDR3nt: TGTGCCAGCAGCAAGGGACAGCAAGAGACCCAGTACTTC; CDR3aa: CASSKGQQETQYF
d_gene: .; abundance: once; v_gene: TRBV5-1; j_gene: TRBJ2-2; CDR3nt: TGCGCCAGCAGCCAAGGGGGTAACACCGGGGAGCTGTTTTTT; CDR3aa: CASSQGGNTGELFF